This note documents a single T cell receptor beta chain sequence. Antigen: not known. Between the trimmed V and J ends, which lost 5 bases and 3 bases, there was a span of 11 bases. The CDR3 length is 14 residues. Germline lookup yields CDR1 LNHDA and CDR2 SQIVND (reference sequence). Within the ViraFEST assay, antigen-specific CD4+ T cells underwent expansion with viral peptide pools prior to sequencing. After around ten days in culture, the CD4+ T cells were isolated. Vaccine recipients had no previous SARS-CoV-2 infection; their nucleocapsid antibodies were negative. This sample stems from a study of vaccination effects on CD4 cells after COVID-19. Looking at the study overall: Each participant was administered two doses of either the BNT162b2 or the mRNA-1273 vaccine. Findings of the study overall: Few convalescent patients were studied, and early post-infection samples were lacking.

Clones were read by immunoSEQ multiplex PCR, and TCRdb kept only the in-frame ones, dropping some. The data contain 30,000 to 40,000 clones, around 68% of them seen just once; the ten biggest clones take up 20% to 25%. The source is a human donor who received a COVID-19 vaccine. This chain connects TRBV19 to TRBJ2-1, with D hard to call. Sequenced material: CD4+ T cells from PBMCs cultured with SARS-CoV-2 spike peptides, taken before COVID-19 vaccination. CDR3 residues: CASSRQSYYNEQFF. CDR3 DNA: TGTGCCAGTAGTCGACAAAGCTACTACAATGAGCAGTTCTTC.